Listed below are T cell receptor beta chains from one sample, sequenced in a study of T cell responses to AZD1222 COVID-19 vaccine. Produced via immunoSEQ multiplex PCR; TCRdb's table is partial and in-frame only. The sample has about 140,000 clones, 75% to 90% seen once. The sequencing used peripheral blood, collected on day 0 of AZD1222 vaccination. Source of these receptors: an adult in good health. Both conserved end residues are part of each CDR3. Each record gives: clone size, J gene, D gene, V gene, CDR3 protein, CDR3 DNA. A D gene is named only where the DNA matches it firmly. A row's size may be missing; if present it is once, few, many or a size class.

-,TRBJ2-6,-,TRBV5-1,CASSPGEIRANVLTF,TGCGCCAGCAGCCCGGGAGAGATCCGGGCCAACGTCCTGACTTTC
-,TRBJ1-5,TRBD1,TRBV11-2,CASSRTGDSNQPQHF,TGTGCCAGCAGCCGGACAGGGGATTCCAATCAGCCCCAGCATTTT
-,TRBJ1-1,-,TRBV3-1/TRBV3-2,CASSQGVRGPKAFF,TGTGCCAGCAGCCAAGGGGTCAGGGGCCCAAAAGCTTTCTTT
-,TRBJ1-2,TRBD1,TRBV5-1,CASSPWTGANYGYTF,TGCGCCAGCAGCCCCTGGACAGGGGCGAACTATGGCTACACCTTC
-,TRBJ2-5,-,TRBV27,CASGRQETQYF,TGTGCCAGCGGTCGCCAAGAGACCCAGTACTTC
-,TRBJ1-1,-,TRBV5-6,CASSLDGTTTEAFF,TGTGCCAGCAGCTTGGACGGGACAACCACTGAAGCTTTCTTT
-,TRBJ2-5,-,TRBV21-1,CASSNSGQKGTQYF,TGTGCCAGCAGCAATAGCGGACAAAAGGGGACCCAGTACTTC
once,TRBJ2-7,TRBD2,TRBV7-2,CASCPGGGSYEQYF,TGTGCCAGCTGCCCTGGCGGGGGGTCCTACGAGCAGTACTTC
-,TRBJ2-5,TRBD2,TRBV7-2,CASSLGTSVQETQYF,TGTGCCAGCAGCTTAGGAACTAGCGTCCAAGAGACCCAGTACTTC
-,TRBJ1-1,-,TRBV11-2,CASSLLGTEAFF,TGTGCCAGCAGCCTCCTGGGGACTGAAGCTTTCTTT
-,TRBJ2-1,TRBD2,TRBV4-1,CASSQDRGTSGIVYNEQFF,TGCGCCAGCAGCCAAGATCGAGGCACTAGCGGGATTGTCTACAATGAGCAGTTCTTC
once,TRBJ1-5,-,TRBV28,CASSLPGTRSNQPQHF,TGTGCCAGCAGTCTTCCCGGGACACGGAGCAATCAGCCCCAGCATTTT
-,TRBJ2-2,-,TRBV27,CASSLSGSNTGELFF,TGTGCCAGCAGTTTATCGGGGAGCAACACCGGGGAGCTGTTTTTT
-,TRBJ1-2,-,TRBV10-2,CASSSGRVSYGYTF,TGCGCCAGCAGTAGCGGCAGGGTCTCCTATGGCTACACCTTC
once,TRBJ1-2,TRBD1,TRBV27,CASSPRRQGHGYTF,TGTGCCAGCAGCCCGAGGCGACAGGGGCATGGCTACACCTTC
-,TRBJ1-2,-,TRBV7-8,CASSPARGYGYTF,TGTGCCAGCAGCCCCGCCAGGGGCTATGGCTACACCTTC
-,TRBJ1-2,-,TRBV5-4,CASSAIHLGGYTF,TGTGCCAGCAGCGCGATCCACTTGGGGGGCTACACCTTC
-,TRBJ1-2,-,TRBV7-9,CASSPDGDYGYTF,TGTGCCAGCAGCCCCGACGGAGACTATGGCTACACCTTC